This is a list of T cell receptor beta chains from one sample in a study of shared clonotypes between healthy human individuals. The repertoire was sequenced with immunoSEQ multiplex PCR; TCRdb's copy has only in-frame clones and lacks some. The data show 1.5 million to 1.9 million clones, with 95% to 99% seen just once and roughly 0.45% held by the top ten. The sample comprised naive CD4+ T cells sorted from blood. These receptor sequences come from a man aged 25 to 45 in good health. CDR3s include the opening cysteine and the closing phenylalanine or tryptophan. A D gene is named only where the DNA matches it firmly. The size of a clone is reported for some rows only, either as once, few or many, or as a class for expanded clones.

clone size	V gene	J gene	D gene	CDR3 protein	CDR3 DNA
once	TRBV27	TRBJ1-1	.	CASSPSMNTEAFF	TGTGCCAGCAGTCCTTCTATGAACACTGAAGCTTTCTTT
.	TRBV29-1	TRBJ2-7	TRBD1	CSVVAPGGIYEQYF	TGCAGCGTTGTTGCGCCAGGGGGCATCTACGAGCAGTACTTC
.	TRBV9	TRBJ1-3	.	CASSVGREIGNTIYF	TGTGCCAGCAGCGTAGGCCGAGAGATTGGAAACACCATATATTTT
once	TRBV5-1	TRBJ2-7	.	CASSLIQGGYEQYF	TGCGCCAGCAGCTTAATACAGGGAGGCTACGAGCAGTACTTC
.	TRBV27	TRBJ2-2	.	CASSSQYTGELFF	TGTGCCAGCAGTTCACAGTACACCGGGGAGCTGTTTTTT
.	TRBV25-1	TRBJ1-1	.	CASTPNILNTEAFF	TGTGCCAGCACCCCGAACATTCTGAACACTGAAGCTTTCTTT
.	TRBV9	TRBJ2-7	.	CASSVLDQSEQYF	TGTGCCAGCAGCGTTCTCGACCAGTCCGAGCAGTACTTC
.	TRBV6-5	TRBJ2-2	.	CASSWAGELFF	TGTGCCAGCAGTTGGGCCGGGGAGCTGTTTTTT
.	TRBV19	TRBJ2-2	TRBD2	CACAFRAGVGGELFF	TGTGCCTGCGCTTTTAGGGCGGGAGTTGGCGGGGAGCTGTTTTTT
.	TRBV18	TRBJ2-2	TRBD1	CASSLTGVAGELFF	TGTGCCAGCTCACTGACAGGGGTCGCCGGGGAGCTGTTTTTT
.	TRBV2	TRBJ2-7	TRBD2	CASSDGLAGPYEQYF	TGTGCCAGCAGTGATGGTCTAGCGGGACCCTACGAGCAGTACTTC
.	TRBV5-1	TRBJ2-7	.	CASRTDSYEQYF	TGCGCCAGCAGGACAGATTCCTACGAGCAGTACTTC
.	TRBV4-1	TRBJ2-1	.	CASSQFPFPYNEQFF	TGCGCCAGCAGCCAATTTCCTTTCCCCTACAATGAGCAGTTCTTC
.	TRBV29-1	TRBJ2-1	TRBD2	CSVSQGLGEQFF	TGCAGCGTTTCCCAAGGACTAGGTGAGCAGTTCTTC
.	TRBV18	TRBJ2-7	.	CASSFGSPYEQYF	TGTGCCAGCTCATTCGGGTCTCCCTACGAGCAGTACTTC
.	TRBV11-2	TRBJ2-7	.	CASSLEVLSSYEQYF	TGTGCCAGCAGCTTGGAGGTTTTAAGCTCCTACGAGCAGTACTTC
.	TRBV15	TRBJ2-3	TRBD2	CATSRDGTSGTDTQYF	TGTGCCACCAGCAGAGATGGCACTAGCGGCACAGATACGCAGTATTTT
.	TRBV4-1	TRBJ1-3	TRBD1	CASSQGDRGEYGNTIYF	TGCGCCAGCAGCCAAGGGGACAGGGGAGAATATGGAAACACCATATATTTT
.	TRBV14	TRBJ2-7	TRBD2	CASSEVGGFVEQYF	TGTGCCAGCAGCGAAGTCGGGGGGTTCGTCGAGCAGTACTTC
.	TRBV28	TRBJ1-5	.	CASAPQLGVGEQPQHF	TGTGCCAGCGCACCTCAATTGGGGGTAGGGGAACAGCCCCAGCATTTT
once	TRBV5-4	TRBJ2-6	.	CASSLEGVLGGANVLTF	TGTGCCAGCAGCCTGGAAGGGGTTCTAGGTGGGGCCAACGTCCTGACTTTC
.	TRBV12-2	TRBJ2-7	.	CASRSPGKGLQPVYEQYF	TGTGCAAGTCGCTCCCCAGGAAAGGGACTCCAGCCGGTCTACGAGCAGTACTTC
.	TRBV7-8	TRBJ2-5	TRBD2	CASSSLAGGGETQYF	TGTGCCAGCAGCTCATTAGCGGGAGGAGGTGAGACCCAGTACTTC
.	TRBV27	TRBJ1-3	.	CASSLTGTGGNTIYF	TGTGCCAGCAGTTTAACGGGCACTGGGGGAAACACCATATATTTT
.	TRBV6-6	TRBJ2-1	TRBD2	CASLLREGPLFSEQFF	TGTGCCAGCCTTTTGCGGGAGGGCCCTCTATTCAGTGAGCAGTTCTTC
.	TRBV5-1	TRBJ2-1	TRBD2	CASSFTAVSSGVYNEQFF	TGCGCCAGCAGCTTCACGGCCGTTTCTAGCGGAGTTTACAATGAGCAGTTCTTC
.	TRBV4-3	TRBJ2-1	TRBD2	CASSQALPGREGRGNEQFF	TGCGCCAGCAGCCAAGCCCTTCCGGGGCGGGAGGGTCGGGGCAATGAGCAGTTCTTC
.	TRBV18	TRBJ1-4	TRBD1	CASSPGQEEKLFF	TGTGCCAGCTCACCGGGACAGGAGGAAAAACTGTTTTTT
.	TRBV27	TRBJ1-2	.	CASSLSGGPGYTF	TGTGCCAGCAGTTTATCCGGGGGCCCTGGCTACACCTTC
.	TRBV19	TRBJ1-5	.	CASSIGVGREPQHF	TGTGCCAGTAGTATTGGCGTAGGCAGAGAGCCCCAGCATTTT
once	TRBV28	TRBJ1-1	.	CASSLGMNTEAFF	TGTGCCAGCAGTTTGGGAATGAACACTGAAGCTTTCTTT
.	TRBV6-5	TRBJ2-3	TRBD2	CASSYSARGYTDTQYF	TGTGCCAGCAGTTACTCGGCGCGGGGGTACACAGATACGCAGTATTTT
.	TRBV5-6	TRBJ2-1	.	CASSLIAFSSYNEQFF	TGTGCCAGCAGCTTAATAGCGTTTAGCTCCTACAATGAGCAGTTCTTC
.	TRBV7-2	TRBJ2-3	.	CASSLYRGGTDTQYF	TGTGCCAGCAGCTTATACAGGGGGGGGACAGATACGCAGTATTTT
.	TRBV28	TRBJ1-1	.	CASTPIIGLGPRAEAFF	TGTGCCAGCACCCCAATCATAGGTCTAGGGCCTCGGGCTGAAGCTTTCTTT
.	TRBV7-9	TRBJ2-2	.	CASSFGLPTGELFF	TGTGCCAGCAGCTTCGGTCTACCGACCGGGGAGCTGTTTTTT
.	TRBV9	TRBJ2-7	.	CASSVDPVGGNEQYF	TGTGCCAGCAGCGTAGATCCCGTCGGGGGCAACGAGCAGTACTTC
.	TRBV2	TRBJ2-3	.	CASSVVSVYRTDTQYF	TGTGCCAGCAGTGTCGTTTCCGTCTATCGCACAGATACGCAGTATTTT
.	TRBV7-9	TRBJ1-4	.	CASSLTATTNEKLFF	TGTGCCAGCAGCTTAACAGCGACAACTAATGAAAAACTGTTTTTT
.	TRBV18	TRBJ2-5	.	CASSPSPSAGDPPQETQYF	TGTGCCAGCTCACCATCGCCGTCGGCAGGGGACCCTCCTCAAGAGACCCAGTACTTC
.	TRBV18	TRBJ2-7	.	CASSPLAQGDYEQYF	TGTGCCAGCTCACCGTTGGCCCAGGGAGATTACGAGCAGTACTTC
.	TRBV4-1	TRBJ2-1	.	CASGRVNEQFF	TGCGCCAGCGGGCGGGTAAATGAGCAGTTCTTC
.	TRBV5-1	TRBJ2-5	TRBD1	CATSFGTALQETQYF	TGCGCCACCAGCTTTGGGACAGCCCTACAAGAGACCCAGTACTTC
.	TRBV27	TRBJ2-3	.	CASSLYPTDTQYF	TGTGCCAGCAGTTTATATCCGACAGATACGCAGTATTTT
.	TRBV7-8	TRBJ1-5	TRBD1	CASSLGTGTGQPQHF	TGTGCCAGCAGCTTAGGGACAGGGACGGGGCAGCCCCAGCATTTT
once	TRBV6-1	TRBJ2-1	.	CASSLGPRYNEQFF	TGTGCCAGCAGTTTGGGGCCACGGTACAATGAGCAGTTCTTC
.	TRBV5-1	TRBJ2-2	.	CASSETGLGTGELFF	TGCGCCAGCAGCGAAACAGGTCTGGGCACCGGGGAGCTGTTTTTT
.	TRBV18	TRBJ2-3	.	CASSRGFGRSTDTQYF	TGTGCCAGCTCACGAGGATTCGGACGGAGCACAGATACGCAGTATTTT
.	TRBV4-1	TRBJ2-7	.	CASSQDWLETRGSYEQYF	TGCGCCAGCAGCCAAGATTGGTTGGAAACTAGGGGCTCCTACGAGCAGTACTTC
.	TRBV7-2	TRBJ1-3	.	CASSLDSSGNTIYF	TGTGCCAGCAGCTTAGACAGCTCTGGAAACACCATATATTTT
.	TRBV7-3	TRBJ2-2	TRBD2	CASSLSAGGTGELFF	TGTGCCAGCAGCTTATCAGCGGGAGGTACCGGGGAGCTGTTTTTT
.	TRBV28	TRBJ2-7	.	CASTLVRKGYEQYF	TGTGCCAGCACCCTGGTGAGGAAAGGGTACGAGCAGTACTTC
.	TRBV29-1	TRBJ1-4	.	CSVRLEATNEKLFF	TGCAGCGTTCGCCTAGAGGCAACTAATGAAAAACTGTTTTTT
once	TRBV30	TRBJ2-5	.	CAWAKGSRTQYF	TGTGCCTGGGCCAAGGGGTCGCGGACCCAGTACTTC
.	TRBV2	TRBJ2-2	.	CASRQTENTGELFF	TGTGCCAGCAGACAGACCGAGAACACCGGGGAGCTGTTTTTT